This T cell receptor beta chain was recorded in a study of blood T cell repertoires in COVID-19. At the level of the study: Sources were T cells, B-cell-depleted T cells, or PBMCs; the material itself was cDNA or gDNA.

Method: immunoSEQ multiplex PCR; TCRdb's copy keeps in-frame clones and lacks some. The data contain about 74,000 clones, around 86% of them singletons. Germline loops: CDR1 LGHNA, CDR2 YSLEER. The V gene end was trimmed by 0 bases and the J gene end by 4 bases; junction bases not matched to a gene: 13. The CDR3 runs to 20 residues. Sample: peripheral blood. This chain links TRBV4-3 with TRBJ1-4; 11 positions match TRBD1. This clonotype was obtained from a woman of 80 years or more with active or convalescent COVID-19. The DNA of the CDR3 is TGCGCCAGCAGCCAAGATAGGACAGGGGGCCGCGAGGGGTATAATGAAAAACTGTTTTTT. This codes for CASSQDRTGGREGYNEKLFF.